The TCR beta chain described here comes from a study of T-cell reconstitution after alpha-beta-depleted transplantation in children. CDR3 length: 16 amino acids. V gave up 6 bases and J gave up 3 bases; unmatched junction bases: 11. Germline lookup yields CDR1 MNHEY and CDR2 SMNVEV (reference sequence). This sample's TCRbeta library carried unique molecular identifier barcodes. TCRdb reprocessed the PCR reads via MiXCR and lists one record per CDR3 protein. Here the sample spans some 180,000 distinct CDR3 sequences, 5.5% to 7% being singletons. This material consisted of PBMCs, taken before TCRalphabeta/CD19-depleted stem cell transplant. The chain employs TRBV27 and TRBJ2-1, with 7 nucleotides matching TRBD1. The sequence derives from a boy under 10 years old with acute lymphoblastic leukemia, due to receive a stem cell transplant. CDR3 residues: CASSPRWDSLYNEQFF. CDR3 DNA: TGTGCCAGCAGCCCTAGGTGGGACAGCCTCTACAATGAGCAGTTCTTC.